This T cell receptor (beta chain) was documented in a study of T cell changes during pregnancy in multiple sclerosis. Losses at the gene ends were 4 bases for V and 4 bases for J; bases not matched to a gene: 3. The germline gives CDR1 MNHEY, CDR2 SMNVEV (reference sequence). CDR3 size: 13 residues. The protocol was immunoSEQ multiplex PCR, while the TCRdb copy is restricted to in-frame clones and leaves out a portion. Of roughly 52,000 clones in the sample, 85% to 90% were seen once. The input for sequencing was CD4+ T cells from peripheral blood mononuclear cells, taken in the first trimester of pregnancy. The clonotype was recovered from a female donor with multiple sclerosis, enrolled in a pregnancy study. This sequence joins TRBV27 and TRBJ1-2, with 7 bases that match TRBD1. In DNA, the CDR3 is TGTGCCAGCAGTTCCAGGGGGTCCTATGGCTACACCTTC. Translation: CASSSRGSYGYTF.